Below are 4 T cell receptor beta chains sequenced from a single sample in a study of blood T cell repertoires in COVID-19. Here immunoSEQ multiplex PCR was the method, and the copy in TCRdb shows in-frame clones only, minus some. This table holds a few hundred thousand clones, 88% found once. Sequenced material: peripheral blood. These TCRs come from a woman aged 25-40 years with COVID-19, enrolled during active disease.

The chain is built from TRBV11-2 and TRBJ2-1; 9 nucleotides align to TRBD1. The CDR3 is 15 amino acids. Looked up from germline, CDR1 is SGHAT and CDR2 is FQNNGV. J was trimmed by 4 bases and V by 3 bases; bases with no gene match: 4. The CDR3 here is CASSFLQGAYNEQFF. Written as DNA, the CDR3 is TGTGCCAGCAGCTTCCTACAGGGGGCTTACAATGAGCAGTTCTTC.

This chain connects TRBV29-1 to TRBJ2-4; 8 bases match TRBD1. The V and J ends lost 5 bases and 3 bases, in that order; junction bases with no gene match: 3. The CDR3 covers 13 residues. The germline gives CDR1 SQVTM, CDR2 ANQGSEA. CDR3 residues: CSVHDRGKNIQYF. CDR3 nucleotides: TGCAGCGTTCATGACAGGGGCAAAAACATTCAGTACTTC.

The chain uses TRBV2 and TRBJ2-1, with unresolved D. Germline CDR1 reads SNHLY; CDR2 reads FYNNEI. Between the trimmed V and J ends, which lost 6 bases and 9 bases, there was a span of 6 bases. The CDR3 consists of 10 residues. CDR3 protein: CASSTIEQFF. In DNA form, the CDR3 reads TGTGCCAGCAGCACAATTGAGCAGTTCTTC.

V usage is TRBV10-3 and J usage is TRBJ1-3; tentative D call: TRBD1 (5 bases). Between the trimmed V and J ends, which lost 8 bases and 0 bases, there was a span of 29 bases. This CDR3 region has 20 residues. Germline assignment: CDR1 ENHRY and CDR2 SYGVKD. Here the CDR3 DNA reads TGTGCCATCTACGCAGGTGGAGACAGCCCCTGGGATTACTCTGGAAACACCATATATTTT. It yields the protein CAIYAGGDSPWDYSGNTIYF.